This T cell receptor beta chain appears in the sequencing data of a study of blood T cell repertoires in COVID-19. Overall study: Sites across the United States, Italy and Spain contributed samples from acute and convalescent COVID-19. PBMCs, B-cell-depleted T cells, or T cells provided the cDNA or gDNA that made up the material.

Sequencing was performed with immunoSEQ multiplex PCR; in TCRdb, only in-frame clones are kept and a portion is missing. The table includes about 99,000 clones, roughly 82% detected once. CDR1 is MNHEY, CDR2 SMNVEV, per germline (reference sequence). After removal of 5 bases from V and 8 bases from J, the junction contained 4 bases not matched to a gene. This CDR3 has 12 amino acids. The receptor was derived from a man in his 60s with acute or convalescent COVID-19. Sequencing was carried out using peripheral blood. The V gene is TRBV27, the J gene TRBJ2-7; 9 bases agree with TRBD1. The CDR3 coding sequence is TGTGCCAGCAGTACGGACAGGGGACAGCAGTACTTC. This codes for CASSTDRGQQYF.